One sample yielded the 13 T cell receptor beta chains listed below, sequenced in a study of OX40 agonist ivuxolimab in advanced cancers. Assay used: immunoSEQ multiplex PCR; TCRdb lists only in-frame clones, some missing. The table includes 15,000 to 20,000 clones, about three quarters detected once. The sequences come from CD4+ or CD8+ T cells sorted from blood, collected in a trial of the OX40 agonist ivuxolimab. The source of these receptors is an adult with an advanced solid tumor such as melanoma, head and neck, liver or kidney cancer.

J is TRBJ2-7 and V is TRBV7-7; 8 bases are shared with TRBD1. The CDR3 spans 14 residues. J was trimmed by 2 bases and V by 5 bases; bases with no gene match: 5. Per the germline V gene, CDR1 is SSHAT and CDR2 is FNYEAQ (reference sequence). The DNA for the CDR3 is TGTGCCAGCAGCGAAGGACAGGGCGCCTACGAGCAGTACTTC. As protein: CASSEGQGAYEQYF. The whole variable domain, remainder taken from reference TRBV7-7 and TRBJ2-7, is GAGVSQSPRYKVTKRGQDVTLRCDPISSHATLYWYQQALGQGPEFLTYFNYEAQPDKSGLPSDRFSAERPEGSISTLTIQRTEQRDSAMYRCASSEGQGAYEQYFGPGTRLTVT.

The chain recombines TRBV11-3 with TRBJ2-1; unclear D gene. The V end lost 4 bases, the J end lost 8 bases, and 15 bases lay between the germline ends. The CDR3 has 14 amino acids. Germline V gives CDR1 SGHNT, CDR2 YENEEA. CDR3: CASSSARVGYEQFF. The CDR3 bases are TGTGCCAGCAGCTCCGCGAGAGTGGGTTATGAGCAGTTCTTC.

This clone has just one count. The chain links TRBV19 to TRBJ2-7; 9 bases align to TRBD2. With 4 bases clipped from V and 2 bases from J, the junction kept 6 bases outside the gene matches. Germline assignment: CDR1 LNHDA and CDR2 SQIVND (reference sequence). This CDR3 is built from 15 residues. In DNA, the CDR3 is TGTGCCAGTAGTAGCGGGGGGGCGACGACCTACGAGCAGTACTTC. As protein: CASSSGGATTYEQYF.

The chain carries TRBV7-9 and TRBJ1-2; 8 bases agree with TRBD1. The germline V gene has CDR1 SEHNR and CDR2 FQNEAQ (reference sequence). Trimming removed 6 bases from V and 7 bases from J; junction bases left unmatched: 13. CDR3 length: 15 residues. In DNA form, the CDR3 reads TGTGCCAGCAGTTCAAGGGCCAGGGGGCTTTCTGGCTACACCTTC. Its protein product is CASSSRARGLSGYTF.

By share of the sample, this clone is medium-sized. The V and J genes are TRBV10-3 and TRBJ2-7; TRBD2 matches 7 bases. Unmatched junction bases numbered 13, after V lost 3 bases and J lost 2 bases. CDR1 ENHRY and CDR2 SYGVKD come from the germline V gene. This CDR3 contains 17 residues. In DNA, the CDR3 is TGTGCCATCAGTGACCCCGGGAGGACGGTGCTACCCTACGAGCAGTACTTC. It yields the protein CAISDPGRTVLPYEQYF.

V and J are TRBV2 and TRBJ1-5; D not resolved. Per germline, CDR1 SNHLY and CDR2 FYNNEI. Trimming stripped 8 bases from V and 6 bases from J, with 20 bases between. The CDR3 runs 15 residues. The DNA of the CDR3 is TGTGCCAGCTACGTGTCCCCCGCCTATGGTCAGCCCCAGCATTTT. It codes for CASYVSPAYGQPQHF.

DNA for the CDR3: TGTGCCAGCAGTTACGCTGGGAGCTCCTACGAGCAGTACTTC. Its protein is CASSYAGSSYEQYF. This chain uses TRBV6-5 with TRBJ2-7; weak D call: TRBD2 (5 bases). CDR3 length equals 14 residues. Deletions cut 2 bases from V and 0 bases from J, with 8 bases between. Germline V CDR1 and CDR2: MNHEY, SVGAGI.

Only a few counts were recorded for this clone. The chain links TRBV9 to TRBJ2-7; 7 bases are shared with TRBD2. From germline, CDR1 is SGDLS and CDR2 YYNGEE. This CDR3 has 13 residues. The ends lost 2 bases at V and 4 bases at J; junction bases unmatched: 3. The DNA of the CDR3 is TGTGCCAGCAGCGTGGGCGGGAGTTACGAGCAGTACTTC. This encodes CASSVGGSYEQYF.

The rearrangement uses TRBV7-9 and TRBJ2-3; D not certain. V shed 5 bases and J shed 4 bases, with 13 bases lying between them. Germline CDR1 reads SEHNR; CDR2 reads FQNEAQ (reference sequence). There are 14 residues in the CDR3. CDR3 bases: TGTGCCAGCAGCCCCCCTTTTGGGGCAGATACGCAGTATTTT. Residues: CASSPPFGADTQYF.

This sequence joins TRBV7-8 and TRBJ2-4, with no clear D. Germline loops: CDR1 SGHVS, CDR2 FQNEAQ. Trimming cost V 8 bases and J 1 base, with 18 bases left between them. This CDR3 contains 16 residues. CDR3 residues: CASSPWEQSAKNIQYF. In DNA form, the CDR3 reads TGTGCCAGCTCCCCTTGGGAACAATCCGCCAAAAACATTCAGTACTTC.

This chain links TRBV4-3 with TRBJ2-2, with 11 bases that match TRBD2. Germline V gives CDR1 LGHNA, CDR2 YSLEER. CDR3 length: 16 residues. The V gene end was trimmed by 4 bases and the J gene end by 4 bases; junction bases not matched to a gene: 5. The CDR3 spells CASSPFSGGATGELFF. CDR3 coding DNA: TGCGCCAGCAGCCCCTTTAGCGGGGGGGCCACCGGGGAGCTGTTTTTT.

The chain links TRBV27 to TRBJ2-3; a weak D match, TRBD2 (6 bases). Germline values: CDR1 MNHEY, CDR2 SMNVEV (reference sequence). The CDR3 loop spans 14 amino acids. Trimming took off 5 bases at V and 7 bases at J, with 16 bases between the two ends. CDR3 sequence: CASSPGTSGNTQYF. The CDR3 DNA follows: TGTGCCAGCAGTCCAGGGACTTCTGGGAATACGCAGTATTTT.

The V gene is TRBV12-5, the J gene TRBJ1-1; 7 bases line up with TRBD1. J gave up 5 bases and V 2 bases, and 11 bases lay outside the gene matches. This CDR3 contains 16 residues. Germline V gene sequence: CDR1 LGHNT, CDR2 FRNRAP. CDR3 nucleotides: TGTGCTAGTGGTTTGACGCCCGGGACAGCCAGGACTGAAGCTTTCTTT. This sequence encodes CASGLTPGTARTEAFF. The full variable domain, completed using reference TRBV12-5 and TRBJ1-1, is DARVTQTPRHKVTEMGQEVTMRCQPILGHNTVFWYRQTMMQGLELLAYFRNRAPLDDSGMPKDRFSAEMPDATLATLKIQPSEPRDSAVYFCASGLTPGTARTEAFFGQGTRLTVV.